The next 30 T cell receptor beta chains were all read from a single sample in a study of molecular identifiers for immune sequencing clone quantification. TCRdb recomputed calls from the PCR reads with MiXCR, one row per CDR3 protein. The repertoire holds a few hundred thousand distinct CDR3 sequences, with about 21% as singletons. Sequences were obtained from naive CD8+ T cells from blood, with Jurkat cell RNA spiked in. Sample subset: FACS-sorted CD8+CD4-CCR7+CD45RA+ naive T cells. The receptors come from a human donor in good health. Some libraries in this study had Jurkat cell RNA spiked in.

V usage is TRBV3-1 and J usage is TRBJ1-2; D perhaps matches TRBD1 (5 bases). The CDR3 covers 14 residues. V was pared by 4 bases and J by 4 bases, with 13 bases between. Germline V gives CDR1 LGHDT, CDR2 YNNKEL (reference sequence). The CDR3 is CASSRTDSTYGYTF. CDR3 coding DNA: TGTGCCAGCAGCCGCACCGACAGTACCTATGGCTACACCTTC. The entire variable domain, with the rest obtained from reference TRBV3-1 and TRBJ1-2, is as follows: DTAVSQTPKYLVTQMGNDKSIKCEQNLGHDTMYWYKQDSKKFLKIMFSYNNKELIINETVPNRFSPKSPDKAHLNLHINSLELGDSAVYFCASSRTDSTYGYTFGSGTRLTVV.

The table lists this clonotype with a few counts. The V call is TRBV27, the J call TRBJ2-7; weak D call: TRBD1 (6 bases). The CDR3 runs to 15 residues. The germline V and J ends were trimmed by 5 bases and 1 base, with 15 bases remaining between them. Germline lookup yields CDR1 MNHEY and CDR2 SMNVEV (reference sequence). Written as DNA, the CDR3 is TGTGCCAGCAGTCCCGCAGGGGTATTGTCCTACGAGCAGTACTTC. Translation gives CASSPAGVLSYEQYF.

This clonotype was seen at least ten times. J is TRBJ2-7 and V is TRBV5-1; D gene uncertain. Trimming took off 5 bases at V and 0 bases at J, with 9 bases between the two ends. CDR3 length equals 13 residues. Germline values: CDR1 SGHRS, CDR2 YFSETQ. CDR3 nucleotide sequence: TGCGCCAGCAGGGAAGGGATCTCCTACGAGCAGTACTTC. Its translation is CASREGISYEQYF.

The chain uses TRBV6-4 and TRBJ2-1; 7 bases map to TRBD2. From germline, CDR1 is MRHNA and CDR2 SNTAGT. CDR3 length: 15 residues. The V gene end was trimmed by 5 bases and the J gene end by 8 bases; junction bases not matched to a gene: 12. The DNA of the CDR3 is TGTGCCAGCAGTCGAACTAGCGCTCCTTTGGATGAGCAGTTCTTC. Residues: CASSRTSAPLDEQFF.

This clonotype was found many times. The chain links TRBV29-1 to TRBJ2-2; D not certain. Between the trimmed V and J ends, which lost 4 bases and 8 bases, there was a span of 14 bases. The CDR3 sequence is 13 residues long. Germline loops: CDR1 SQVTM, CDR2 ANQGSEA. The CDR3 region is CSVARQLAGELFF. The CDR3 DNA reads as TGCAGCGTTGCCCGGCAACTCGCGGGGGAGCTGTTTTTT.

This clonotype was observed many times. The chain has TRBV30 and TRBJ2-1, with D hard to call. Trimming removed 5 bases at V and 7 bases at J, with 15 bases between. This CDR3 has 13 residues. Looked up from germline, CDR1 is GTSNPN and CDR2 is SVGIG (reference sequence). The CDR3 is CAWAWNLGNEQFF. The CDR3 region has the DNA TGTGCCTGGGCCTGGAACCTGGGGAATGAGCAGTTCTTC.

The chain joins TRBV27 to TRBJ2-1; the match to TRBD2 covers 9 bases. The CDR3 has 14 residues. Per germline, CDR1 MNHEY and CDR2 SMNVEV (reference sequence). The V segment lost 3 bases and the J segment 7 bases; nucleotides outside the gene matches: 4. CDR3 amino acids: CASSFSGRGNEQFF. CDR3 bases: TGTGCCAGCAGTTTTAGCGGGAGAGGTAATGAGCAGTTCTTC.

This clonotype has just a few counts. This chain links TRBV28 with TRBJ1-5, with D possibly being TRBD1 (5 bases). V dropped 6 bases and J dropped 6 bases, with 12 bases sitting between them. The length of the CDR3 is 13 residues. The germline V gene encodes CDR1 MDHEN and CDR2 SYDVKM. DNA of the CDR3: TGTGCCAGCAGCCCCACGGGGGGTCAGCCCCAGCATTTT. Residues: CASSPTGGQPQHF.

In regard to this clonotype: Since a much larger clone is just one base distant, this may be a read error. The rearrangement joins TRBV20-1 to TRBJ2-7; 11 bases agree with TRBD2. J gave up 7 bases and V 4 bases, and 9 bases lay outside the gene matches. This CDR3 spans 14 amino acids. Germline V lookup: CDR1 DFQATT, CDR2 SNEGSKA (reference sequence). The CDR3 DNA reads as TGCAGTGCTACACTTAGCGGGGGGGCCTGGGAGCAGTACTTC. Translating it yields CSATLSGGAWEQYF.

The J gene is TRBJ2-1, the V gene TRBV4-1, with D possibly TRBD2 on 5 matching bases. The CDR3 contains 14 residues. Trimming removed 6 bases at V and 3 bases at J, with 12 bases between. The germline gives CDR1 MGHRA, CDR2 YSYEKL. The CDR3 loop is CASRAEGGYNEQFF. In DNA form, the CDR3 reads TGCGCCAGCAGGGCTGAGGGCGGCTACAATGAGCAGTTCTTC.

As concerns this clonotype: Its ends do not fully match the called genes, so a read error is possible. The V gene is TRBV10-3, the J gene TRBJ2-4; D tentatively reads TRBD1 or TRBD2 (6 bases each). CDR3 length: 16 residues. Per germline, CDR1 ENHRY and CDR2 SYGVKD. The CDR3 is CANIGGGTLAENIQYF. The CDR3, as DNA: TGTGCCAACATAGGAGGCGGGACACTAGCCGAAAACATTCAGTACTTC.

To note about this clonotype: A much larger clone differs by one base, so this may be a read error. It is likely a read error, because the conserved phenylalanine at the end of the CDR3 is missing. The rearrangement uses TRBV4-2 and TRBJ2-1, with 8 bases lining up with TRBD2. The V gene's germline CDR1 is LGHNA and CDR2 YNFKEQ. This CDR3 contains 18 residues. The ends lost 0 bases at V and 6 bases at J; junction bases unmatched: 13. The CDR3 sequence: CASSQDSAGATLFNEQFL. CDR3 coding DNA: TGTGCCAGCAGCCAAGATTCAGCGGGAGCAACCCTTTTCAATGAGCAGTTCCTC.

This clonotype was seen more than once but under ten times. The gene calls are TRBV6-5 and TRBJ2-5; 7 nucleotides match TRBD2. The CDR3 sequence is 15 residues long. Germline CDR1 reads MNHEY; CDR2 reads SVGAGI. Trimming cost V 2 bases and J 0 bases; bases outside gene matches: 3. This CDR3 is CASSYAGTNQETQYF. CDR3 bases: TGTGCCAGCAGTTACGCCGGGACTAACCAAGAGACCCAGTACTTC.

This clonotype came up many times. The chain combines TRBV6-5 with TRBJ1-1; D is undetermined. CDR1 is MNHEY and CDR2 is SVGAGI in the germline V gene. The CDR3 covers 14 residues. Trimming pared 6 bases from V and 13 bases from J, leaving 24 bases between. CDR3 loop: CASSPVSFSNRGFF. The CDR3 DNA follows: TGTGCCAGCAGCCCTGTGAGTTTTAGCAACCGGGGTTTCTTT.

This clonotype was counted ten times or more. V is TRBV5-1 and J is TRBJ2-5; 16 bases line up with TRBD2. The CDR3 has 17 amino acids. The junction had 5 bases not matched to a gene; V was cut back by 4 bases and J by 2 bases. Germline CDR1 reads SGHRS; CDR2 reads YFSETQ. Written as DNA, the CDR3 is TGCGCCAGCAGCACCGGGACTAGCGGGGGGGGTCAAGAGACCCAGTACTTC. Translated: CASSTGTSGGGQETQYF.

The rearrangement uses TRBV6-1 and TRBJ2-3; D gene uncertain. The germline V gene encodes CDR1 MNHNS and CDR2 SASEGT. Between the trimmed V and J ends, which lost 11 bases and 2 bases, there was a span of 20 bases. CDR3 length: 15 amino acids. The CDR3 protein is CASMMGFTLTDTQYF. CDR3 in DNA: TGTGCCTCCATGATGGGATTCACTCTCACAGATACGCAGTATTTT.

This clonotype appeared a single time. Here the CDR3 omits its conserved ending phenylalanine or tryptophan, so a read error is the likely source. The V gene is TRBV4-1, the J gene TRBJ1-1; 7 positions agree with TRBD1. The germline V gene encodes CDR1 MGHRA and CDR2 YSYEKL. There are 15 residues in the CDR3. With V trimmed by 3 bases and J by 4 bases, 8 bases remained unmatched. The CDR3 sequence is CASSQLPGGGTEAFL. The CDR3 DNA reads TGCGCCAGCAGCCAGCTTCCAGGGGGGGGCACTGAAGCTTTCCTT.

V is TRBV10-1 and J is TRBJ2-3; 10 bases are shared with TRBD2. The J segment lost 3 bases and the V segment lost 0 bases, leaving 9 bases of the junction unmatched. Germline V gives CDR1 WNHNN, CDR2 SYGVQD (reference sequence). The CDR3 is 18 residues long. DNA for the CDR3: TGCGCCAGCAGTGAGTCTTCCGTAGCGGGGGGTGGAACAGATACGCAGTATTTT. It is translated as CASSESSVAGGGTDTQYF.

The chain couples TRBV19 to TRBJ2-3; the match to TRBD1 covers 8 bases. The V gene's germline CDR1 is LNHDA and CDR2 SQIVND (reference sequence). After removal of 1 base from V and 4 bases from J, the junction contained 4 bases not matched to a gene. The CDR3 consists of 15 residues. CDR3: CASSIVGQGPDTQYF. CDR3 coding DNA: TGTGCCAGTAGTATAGTCGGACAGGGCCCAGATACGCAGTATTTT.

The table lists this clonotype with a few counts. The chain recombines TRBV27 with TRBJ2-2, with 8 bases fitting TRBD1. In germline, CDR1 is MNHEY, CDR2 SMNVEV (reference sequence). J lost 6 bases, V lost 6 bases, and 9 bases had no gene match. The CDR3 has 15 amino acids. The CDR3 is CASRGQDPVPGELFF. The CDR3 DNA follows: TGTGCCAGCAGGGGACAGGACCCCGTGCCCGGGGAGCTGTTTTTT.

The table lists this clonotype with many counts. In DNA form, the CDR3 reads TGTGCCACCAGTGATTTTAGGACCAATACAGGGGGCTGGGACACCGGGGAGCTGTTTTTT. Encoded protein: CATSDFRTNTGGWDTGELFF. The chain joins TRBV24-1 to TRBJ2-2, with 9 positions matching TRBD1. CDR3 length: 20 residues. Trimming at V came to 1 base and at J to 3 bases, leaving 14 bases not matched to a gene. The germline CDR1 and CDR2 sequences are KGHDR and SFDVKD.

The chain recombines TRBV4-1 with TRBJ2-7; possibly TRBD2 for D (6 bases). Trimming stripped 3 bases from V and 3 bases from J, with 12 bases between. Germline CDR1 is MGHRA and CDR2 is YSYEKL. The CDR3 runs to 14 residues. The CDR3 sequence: CASSHPGDFYEQYF. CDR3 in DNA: TGCGCCAGCAGCCACCCTGGGGACTTCTACGAGCAGTACTTC.

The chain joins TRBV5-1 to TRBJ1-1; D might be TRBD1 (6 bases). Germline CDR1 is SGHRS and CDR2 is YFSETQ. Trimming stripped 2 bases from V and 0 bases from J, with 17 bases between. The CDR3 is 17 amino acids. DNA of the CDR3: TGCGCCAGCAGCTTCGGGTCAGGGGTCGGTCTGAACACTGAAGCTTTCTTT. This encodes CASSFGSGVGLNTEAFF. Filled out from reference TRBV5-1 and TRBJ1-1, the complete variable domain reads KAGVTQTPRYLIKTRGQQVTLSCSPISGHRSVSWYQQTPGQGLQFLFEYFSETQRNKGNFPGRFSGRQFSNSRSEMNVSTLELGDSALYLCASSFGSGVGLNTEAFFGQGTRLTVV.

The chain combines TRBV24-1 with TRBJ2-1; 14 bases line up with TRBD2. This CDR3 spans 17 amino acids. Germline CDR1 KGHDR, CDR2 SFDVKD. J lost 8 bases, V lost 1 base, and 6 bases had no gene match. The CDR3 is CATSDFGTSGGKYEQFF. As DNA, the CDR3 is TGTGCCACCAGTGATTTTGGGACTAGCGGGGGTAAGTATGAGCAGTTCTTC.

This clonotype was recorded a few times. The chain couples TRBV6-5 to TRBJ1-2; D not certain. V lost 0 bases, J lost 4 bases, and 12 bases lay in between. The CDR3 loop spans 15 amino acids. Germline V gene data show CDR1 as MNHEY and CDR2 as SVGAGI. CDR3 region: CASSYSPQEGYGYTF. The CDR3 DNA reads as TGTGCCAGCAGTTACTCTCCCCAAGAGGGCTATGGCTACACCTTC.

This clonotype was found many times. The CDR3 DNA sequence: TGTGCCAGCAGCCCGGGGGTATACTACGAGCAGTACTTC. Residues: CASSPGVYYEQYF. The chain employs TRBV27 and TRBJ2-7, with D perhaps matching TRBD2 (6 bases). Trimming cost V 6 bases and J 3 bases, with 12 bases left between them. This CDR3 has 13 amino acids. Per the germline V gene, CDR1 is MNHEY and CDR2 is SMNVEV (reference sequence).

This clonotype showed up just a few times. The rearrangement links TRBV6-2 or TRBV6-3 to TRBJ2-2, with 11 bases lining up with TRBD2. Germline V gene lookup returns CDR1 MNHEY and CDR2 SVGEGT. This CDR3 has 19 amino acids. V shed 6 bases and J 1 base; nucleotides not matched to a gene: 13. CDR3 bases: TGTGCCAGCAGAATTACACGGCTAGCGGGAGGACTGAACACCGGGGAGCTGTTTTTT. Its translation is CASRITRLAGGLNTGELFF.

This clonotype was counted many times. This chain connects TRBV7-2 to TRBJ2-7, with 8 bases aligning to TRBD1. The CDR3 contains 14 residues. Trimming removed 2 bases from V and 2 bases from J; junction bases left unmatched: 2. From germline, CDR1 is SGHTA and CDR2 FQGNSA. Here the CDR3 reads CASSLMGQAYEQYF. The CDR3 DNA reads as TGTGCCAGCAGCTTAATGGGACAGGCCTACGAGCAGTACTTC.

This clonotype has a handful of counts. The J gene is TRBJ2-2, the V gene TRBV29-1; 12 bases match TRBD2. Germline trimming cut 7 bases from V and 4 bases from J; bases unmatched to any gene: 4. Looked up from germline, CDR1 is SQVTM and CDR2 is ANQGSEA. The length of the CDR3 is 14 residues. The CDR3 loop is CSATSGGLTGELFF. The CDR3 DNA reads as TGCAGCGCTACTAGCGGGGGGCTCACCGGGGAGCTGTTTTTT.

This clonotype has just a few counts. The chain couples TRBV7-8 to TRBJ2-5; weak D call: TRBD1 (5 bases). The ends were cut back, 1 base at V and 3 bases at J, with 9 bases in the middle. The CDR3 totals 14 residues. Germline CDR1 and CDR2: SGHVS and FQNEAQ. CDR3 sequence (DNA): TGTGCCAGCAGCTTAGGGGGCAGTAAAGAGACCCAGTACTTC. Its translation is CASSLGGSKETQYF.